This passage covers 7 T cell receptor beta chains from one sample sequenced in a study of blood T cell repertoires in COVID-19. Repertoires were generated with immunoSEQ multiplex PCR, while TCRdb's copy carries only in-frame clones and drops some. The sample yields approximately 190,000 clones, 80% to 95% seen once. The specimen sequenced was peripheral blood. These receptors originate from a man aged 50 to 60 with acute or convalescent COVID-19.

The chain links TRBV6-1 to TRBJ2-5, with 7 bases fitting TRBD2. Germline lookup yields CDR1 MNHNS and CDR2 SASEGT. The V segment lost 1 base and the J segment 3 bases; nucleotides outside the gene matches: 2. The CDR3 spans 14 residues. The CDR3 here is CASSEGGGKETQYF. For the CDR3, the DNA is TGTGCCAGCAGTGAAGGGGGAGGGAAAGAGACCCAGTACTTC.

The chain is built from TRBV11-3 and TRBJ2-3; 11 bases map to TRBD1. Trimming took 0 bases from V and 3 from J; bases not matched to a gene: 5. CDR1 is SGHNT and CDR2 is YENEEA in the germline V gene. The CDR3 spans 17 residues. CDR3 sequence reads: CASSLDGQGAGTDTQYF. CDR3 nucleotides: TGTGCCAGCAGCTTAGATGGACAGGGGGCTGGGACAGATACGCAGTATTTT.

CDR3 nucleotides: TGTGCCAGCAGCTTGGGGGACAGGACCTCTGAAGCTTTCTTT. Translating it yields CASSLGDRTSEAFF. The chain joins TRBV5-6 to TRBJ1-1; 8 nucleotides line up with TRBD1. V shed 0 bases, J shed 6 bases, and the junction held 4 bases outside the gene matches. CDR1 and CDR2 from the germline V gene are SGHDT and YYEEEE. The CDR3 has 14 amino acids.

Concerning this clone itself: At one end, the junction sequence differs from germline, possibly due to a read error. The CDR3 here is CATSDGQGNGGFF. CDR3 nucleotide sequence: TGTGCCACCAGTGATGGACAGGGGAATGGAGGGTTCTTC. The chain uses TRBV24-1 and TRBJ1-2, with 9 bases identical to TRBD1. The V gene's germline CDR1 is KGHDR and CDR2 SFDVKD. CDR3 length: 13 residues.

The CDR3: CASSLDHPMRIQYF. As DNA, the CDR3 is TGTGCCAGCAGCTTAGACCACCCAATGCGGATTCAGTACTTC. The chain joins TRBV7-2 to TRBJ2-4; unclear D gene. The V gene's germline CDR1 is SGHTA and CDR2 FQGNSA. V was clipped by 1 base and J by 10 bases, with 14 bases between them. The CDR3 is 14 residues long.

This clone occurred once. The rearrangement uses TRBV2 and TRBJ1-4; 8 positions agree with TRBD1. CDR3 length equals 13 residues. The ends lost 8 bases at V and 4 bases at J; junction bases unmatched: 3. Germline CDR1 is SNHLY and CDR2 is FYNNEI. In DNA form, the CDR3 reads TGTGCCAGCCAGGGACAGGATAATGAAAAACTGTTTTTT. The encoded protein is CASQGQDNEKLFF.

The chain is built from TRBV11-2 and TRBJ2-5, with 11 bases that match TRBD1. This CDR3 has 17 residues. The germline V gene encodes CDR1 SGHAT and CDR2 FQNNGV. J was trimmed by 5 bases and V by 6 bases; bases with no gene match: 14. As DNA, the CDR3 is TGTGCCAGCAGTTTAACTCCGGACAGGGGGCGCGAGGAGACCCAGTACTTC. Translation gives CASSLTPDRGREETQYF.